This T cell receptor beta chain came from a study of chemoradiotherapy in HPV16-positive cancers. Study overall: Functional T-cell assays on a couple of HPV16-positive patients' cells defined candidate HPV-specific clones and common TCR motifs.

General study results and limits: For HPV16-positive patients, expanding HPV-responsive T cells associated with longer recurrence-free survival. Functional assays defining HPV-specific T cells used only a couple of HPV16-positive patients.

About this clone: Its antigen is unknown.

Repeated repertoire sampling spanned the course of chemoradiotherapy. Sequencing was performed with immunoSEQ multiplex PCR; in TCRdb, only in-frame clones are kept and a portion is missing. The repertoire includes approximately 8,300 clones, around 88% of them detected once, and around 14% sits in the top ten. Per germline, CDR1 SGHAT and CDR2 FQNNGV. This CDR3 contains 15 residues. With 0 bases removed from V and 2 bases from J, the gap between germline ends came to 10 bases. The TCR was taken from a human donor with HPV-associated anogenital cancer. The sample in question was blood, obtained from a patient who underwent chemoradiotherapy. This chain joins TRBV11-2 and TRBJ2-5; no firm D call. The CDR3 loop is CASSLEYGSQETQYF. CDR3 nucleotides: TGTGCCAGCAGCTTAGAATACGGCAGTCAAGAGACCCAGTACTTC.